These 11 T cell receptor beta chains share one sample of origin, sequenced in a study of T cell responses to AZD1222 COVID-19 vaccine. TCRdb's copy holds only in-frame clones and misses some; the assay was immunoSEQ multiplex PCR. The data show 70,000 to 90,000 clones, with about 72% seen just once and around 21% held by the top ten. The sequencing used peripheral blood, collected on day 0 of AZD1222 vaccination. These receptors all come from an adult in good health.

The chain links TRBV3-1 (or the pseudogene TRBV3-2) to TRBJ1-3; D unresolved. Germline CDR1 reads LGHDT; CDR2 reads YNNKEL (reference sequence). CDR3 size: 14 residues. V dropped 4 bases and J dropped 2 bases, with 9 bases sitting between them. The CDR3 spells CASSPKRAGNTIYF. Here the CDR3 DNA reads TGTGCCAGCAGCCCGAAAAGGGCTGGAAACACCATATATTTT.

The chain employs TRBV4-3 and TRBJ2-5; TRBD1 matches 8 bases. The junction had 11 bases not matched to a gene; V was cut back by 0 bases and J by 5 bases. Looked up from germline, CDR1 is LGHNA and CDR2 is YSLEER. This CDR3 comprises 17 residues. The CDR3 here is CASSQDMAGGGLETQYF. In DNA, the CDR3 is TGCGCCAGCAGCCAAGATATGGCAGGGGGCGGTCTCGAGACCCAGTACTTC.

J is TRBJ2-4 and V is TRBV19; 10 nucleotides align to TRBD1. CDR1 is LNHDA, CDR2 SQIVND, per germline (reference sequence). J lost 6 bases, V lost 4 bases, and 3 bases had no gene match. There are 14 residues in the CDR3. Here the CDR3 reads CASSKGQGRNIQYF. The CDR3 DNA reads TGTGCCAGTAGTAAGGGACAGGGGAGAAACATTCAGTACTTC.

The chain is built from TRBV6-5 and TRBJ1-2; D is unresolved. Per the germline V gene, CDR1 is MNHEY and CDR2 is SVGAGI. There are 12 residues in the CDR3. Trimming took 0 bases from V and 8 from J, leaving 7 bases between them. The CDR3 bases are TGTGCCAGCAGTTACTCGACGACAGGCTACACCTTC. Protein product: CASSYSTTGYTF.

This chain uses TRBV7-2 with TRBJ1-2; D is uncertain. Germline assignment: CDR1 SGHTA and CDR2 FQGNSA. The CDR3 runs to 12 residues. Trimming took 11 bases from V and 0 from J, leaving 10 bases between them. The CDR3 region is CASGFPNYGYTF. CDR3 sequence (DNA): TGTGCCTCCGGCTTTCCTAACTATGGCTACACCTTC.

Details on this clone: Other DNA sequences in this specimen translate into the identical CDR3. This rearrangement joins TRBV6-5 to TRBJ2-2; no clear D. From germline, CDR1 is MNHEY and CDR2 SVGAGI. V was pared by 2 bases and J by 5 bases, with 6 bases between. This CDR3 comprises 13 residues. CDR3 residues: CASSYPGTGELFF. The DNA of the CDR3 is TGTGCCAGCAGTTACCCCGGGACCGGGGAGCTGTTTTTT.

This chain links TRBV18 with TRBJ1-4; TRBD1 matches 9 bases. The CDR3 is 18 residues long. V dropped 3 bases and J dropped 6; count of bases not matched to a gene: 14. Germline V gene sequence: CDR1 KGHSH, CDR2 LQKENI. CDR3 loop: CASSPLVSATGGDEKLFF. As DNA, the CDR3 is TGTGCCAGCTCACCCTTGGTATCGGCGACAGGGGGGGATGAAAAACTGTTTTTT.

A word on this clone: This sample also contains other DNA sequences that code for the same CDR3. The chain uses TRBV12-3 or TRBV12-4 and TRBJ2-1; D is perhaps TRBD2 (6 bases). The CDR3 covers 12 residues. The V end was cut by 6 bases, the J end by 6 bases, with 9 bases between. For the CDR3, the DNA is TGTGCCAGCAGCCCGACTAGCAATGAGCAGTTCTTC. Its translation is CASSPTSNEQFF.

This clone was observed a few times. The J gene is TRBJ2-7, the V gene TRBV6-4; D is tentatively TRBD1 or TRBD2 (5 bases each). The CDR3 runs to 16 residues. The ends were cut back, 4 bases at V and 1 base at J, with 17 bases in the middle. The germline V gene encodes CDR1 MRHNA and CDR2 SNTAGT. The CDR3 is CASSVQYRDGSYEQYF. The CDR3, as DNA: TGTGCCAGCAGTGTTCAATACCGGGACGGATCCTACGAGCAGTACTTC.

The chain combines TRBV28 with TRBJ1-6; D unresolved. Germline V gene sequence: CDR1 MDHEN, CDR2 SYDVKM. CDR3 length: 12 residues. V lost 4 bases to trimming and J lost 10 bases, with 8 bases between them. Here the CDR3 DNA reads TGTGCCAGCAGTTCGGGCCGATCACCCCTCCACTTT. It encodes CASSSGRSPLHF.

The V gene is TRBV7-2, the J gene TRBJ2-2; 7 nucleotides agree with TRBD2. The germline CDR1 and CDR2 sequences are SGHTA and FQGNSA. CDR3 length equals 15 residues. J gave up 2 bases and V 4 bases, and 4 bases lay outside the gene matches. The CDR3 bases are TGTGCCAGCAGCTGGTCTAGCGGTAACACCGGGGAGCTGTTTTTT. It translates to CASSWSSGNTGELFF. Full variable domain (missing parts from reference TRBV7-2 and TRBJ2-2): GAGVSQSPSNKVTEKGKDVELRCDPISGHTALYWYRQSLGQGLEFLIYFQGNSAPDKSGLPSDRFSAERTGGSVSTLTIQRTQQEDSAVYLCASSWSSGNTGELFFGEGSRLTVL.